This T cell receptor beta chain was captured by sequencing in a study of cytomegalovirus exposure and HLA in healthy donors. Study background: From donors who were HLA-typed, an early data release held 70 million to 90 million unique TCRs. Study-level findings and limits: Later on, an analysis tied around 17,000 TCR beta sequences to HLA alleles at 0.05 false discovery rate. Analysis performed later showed TCR beta chains linked to HLA being more clonally expanded than equally common others.

Of note for this clone: Its cognate antigen is unknown.

The CDR3 is 11 residues long. The germline CDR1 and CDR2 sequences are MNHNS and SASEGT. Trimming removed 11 bases from V and 4 bases from J, with 12 bases in between. The study ran its PCR with 60 Vbeta and 13 Jbeta primers. The protocol was immunoSEQ multiplex PCR, while the TCRdb copy is restricted to in-frame clones and leaves out a portion. Its table lists roughly 51,000 clones. The sequenced sample was PBMCs. The chain carries TRBV6-1 and TRBJ2-7; TRBD2 is a possible D gene (7 bases). This TCR was sampled from a woman in her thirties or forties in good health and CMV-seronegative. DNA of the CDR3: TGTGCCGGGGGGGGCGGGTACGAGCAGTACTTC. Residues: CAGGGGYEQYF.